The rows below give T cell receptor beta chains drawn from one sample of a study of cytomegalovirus exposure and HLA in healthy donors. Generated by immunoSEQ multiplex PCR, the TCRdb table keeps only in-frame clones and is missing some. The data hold approximately 160,000 clones, with roughly 96% observed a single time. The specimen was PBMCs. The receptor source for this set is a woman aged 18-29 years in good health and CMV-seronegative. The CDR3 runs from the conserved cysteine through the conserved F or W. A D gene is named only where the DNA matches it firmly. Not all rows give a size; the values are once, few, many and, for expanded clones, a class.

>TRBJ2-5|TRBV4-1|.|.
CASSQTTGETQYF
TGCGCCAGCAGCCAAACGACAGGAGAGACCCAGTACTTC
>TRBJ2-7|TRBV4-1|.|.
CASSQDNPGAYEQYF
TGCGCCAGCAGCCAAGACAACCCAGGGGCCTACGAGCAGTACTTC
>TRBJ1-3|TRBV2|TRBD1|.
CASSVTGAGNTIYF
TGTGCCAGCAGTGTTACAGGGGCGGGAAACACCATATATTTT
>TRBJ2-7|TRBV14|TRBD1|.
CASSQQTGARPYEQYF
TGTGCCAGCAGCCAGCAGACAGGGGCTAGACCCTACGAGCAGTACTTC
>TRBJ2-2|TRBV7-9|.|.
CASSSPLGPNTGELFF
TGTGCCAGCAGCTCACCTCTTGGCCCGAACACCGGGGAGCTGTTTTTT
>TRBJ2-7|TRBV2|.|.
CASSESVSLSF
TGTGCCAGCAGTGAATCGGTTTCCTTGAGCTTC
>TRBJ2-7|TRBV27|TRBD2|.
CASTTGLAGGEQYF
TGTGCCAGCACCACGGGACTAGCGGGGGGTGAGCAGTACTTC
>TRBJ2-5|TRBV29-1|.|.
CSVEAGFQETQYF
TGCAGCGTTGAAGCAGGCTTCCAAGAGACCCAGTACTTC
>TRBJ2-7|TRBV18|TRBD2|.
CASSLSGTSGAGTYEQYF
TGTGCCAGCTCACTCTCCGGGACTAGCGGGGCTGGGACCTACGAGCAGTACTTC
>TRBJ1-4|TRBV5-1|TRBD1|once
CASSPGQGGSVEKLFF
TGCGCCAGCAGCCCGGGACAGGGGGGGTCGGTAGAAAAACTGTTTTTT
>TRBJ1-6|TRBV12-5|.|.
CASAPSQGSSPLHF
TGTGCTAGTGCTCCGTCCCAGGGGAGTTCACCCCTCCACTTT
>TRBJ1-1|TRBV5-8|TRBD1|.
CASSIIQGAKTEAFF
TGTGCCAGCAGCATAATACAGGGGGCTAAAACTGAAGCTTTCTTT
>TRBJ2-1|TRBV9|.|.
CASSRREQFF
TGTGCCAGCAGCCGGAGGGAGCAGTTCTTC
>TRBJ1-5|TRBV6-6|.|.
CASSSTANNQPQHF
TGTGCCAGCAGCTCGACAGCCAACAATCAGCCCCAGCATTTT
>TRBJ1-5|TRBV7-8|TRBD1|.
CASSSPGTGETFGNQPQHF
TGTGCCAGCAGCTCCCCCGGGACAGGGGAAACGTTCGGCAATCAGCCCCAGCATTTT
>TRBJ2-5|TRBV6-5|.|.
CASSYGGATQYF
TGTGCCAGCAGTTACGGGGGCGCGACCCAGTACTTC
>TRBJ2-3|TRBV10-3|TRBD2|.
CAISTLAGGPDTQYF
TGTGCCATCAGCACACTAGCGGGGGGCCCAGATACGCAGTATTTT
>TRBJ2-7|TRBV2|TRBD2|.
CASRGRGGAVTYEQYF
TGTGCCAGCAGGGGCCGGGGGGGAGCCGTAACCTACGAGCAGTACTTC
>TRBJ1-5|TRBV6-5|.|.
CASSLTWGGPQHF
TGTGCCAGCAGTCTCACTTGGGGCGGGCCCCAGCATTTT
>TRBJ1-3|TRBV4-1|TRBD1|.
CASSDRGGGNTIYF
TGCGCCAGCAGCGACAGGGGCGGTGGAAACACCATATATTTT
>TRBJ2-2|TRBV29-1|TRBD2|.
CSVVVAGGPGTGELFF
TGCAGCGTTGTCGTAGCGGGGGGGCCGGGCACCGGGGAGCTGTTTTTT
>TRBJ1-1|TRBV9|.|.
CASSSTGRTEAFF
TGTGCCAGCAGCTCAACAGGGAGAACTGAAGCTTTCTTT
>TRBJ2-7|TRBV7-9|.|.
CASSRPTGLEQYF
TGTGCCAGCAGTCGCCCGACAGGACTCGAGCAGTACTTC
>TRBJ1-2|TRBV30|.|.
CASSVGGNYGYTF
TGTGCCTCCTCAGTCGGCGGGAACTATGGCTACACCTTC
>TRBJ1-1|TRBV2|TRBD1|.
CASSHTGAGAFF
TGTGCCAGCAGCCACACAGGGGCTGGGGCTTTCTTT
>TRBJ1-5|TRBV27|TRBD1|.
CASSRAGQGGQPQHF
TGTGCCAGCAGTCGGGCGGGACAGGGGGGTCAGCCCCAGCATTTT
>TRBJ2-6|TRBV9|TRBD1|.
CASSVTGAGANVLTF
TGTGCCAGCAGCGTAACAGGGGCTGGGGCCAACGTCCTGACTTTC
>TRBJ2-7|TRBV7-9|TRBD1|.
CASSLLGQGTYEQYF
TGTGCCAGCAGCTTATTAGGACAGGGGACCTACGAGCAGTACTTC
>TRBJ2-2|TRBV2|TRBD1|.
CASSPGQGRSGELFF
TGTGCCAGCAGCCCTGGACAGGGAAGGTCCGGGGAGCTGTTTTTT
>TRBJ1-1|TRBV19|.|.
CASSIPPYRNQNTEAFF
TGTGCCAGTAGTATACCCCCTTACAGGAATCAGAACACTGAAGCTTTCTTT
>TRBJ1-1|TRBV9|.|.
CASSVGIEADTEAFF
TGTGCCAGCAGCGTAGGTATAGAAGCGGACACTGAAGCTTTCTTT
>TRBJ1-6|TRBV19|TRBD1|.
CASSTEGQGGNSPLHF
TGTGCCAGTAGTACTGAAGGACAGGGAGGTAATTCACCCCTCCACTTT
>TRBJ2-7|TRBV5-8|.|.
CASSLQTGPYEQYF
TGTGCCAGCAGCCTGCAGACGGGTCCCTACGAGCAGTACTTC
>TRBJ2-5|TRBV5-1|.|.
CASSPGGVGETQYF
TGCGCCAGCAGCCCAGGAGGGGTAGGAGAGACCCAGTACTTC
>TRBJ2-3|TRBV7-3|TRBD2|once
CASSLTPSGTSGGAPDTQYF
TGTGCCAGCAGCTTAACCCCCTCGGGTACTAGCGGGGGGGCCCCAGATACGCAGTATTTT
>TRBJ2-7|TRBV28|.|once
CASSLLAASSYEQYF
TGTGCCAGCAGTTTACTGGCGGCCAGCTCCTACGAGCAGTACTTC
>TRBJ1-1|TRBV10-3|TRBD1|.
CAIRRTGESAEAFF
TGTGCCATCAGAAGGACAGGGGAGAGCGCGGAAGCTTTCTTT
>TRBJ1-1|TRBV4-3|TRBD1|once
CASSQQLGQGPNTEAFF
TGCGCCAGCAGCCAACAATTAGGACAGGGGCCGAACACTGAAGCTTTCTTT
>TRBJ2-7|TRBV6-6|TRBD1|.
CASSTYDRGLGEQYF
TGTGCCAGCAGTACCTACGACAGGGGGTTGGGCGAGCAGTACTTC